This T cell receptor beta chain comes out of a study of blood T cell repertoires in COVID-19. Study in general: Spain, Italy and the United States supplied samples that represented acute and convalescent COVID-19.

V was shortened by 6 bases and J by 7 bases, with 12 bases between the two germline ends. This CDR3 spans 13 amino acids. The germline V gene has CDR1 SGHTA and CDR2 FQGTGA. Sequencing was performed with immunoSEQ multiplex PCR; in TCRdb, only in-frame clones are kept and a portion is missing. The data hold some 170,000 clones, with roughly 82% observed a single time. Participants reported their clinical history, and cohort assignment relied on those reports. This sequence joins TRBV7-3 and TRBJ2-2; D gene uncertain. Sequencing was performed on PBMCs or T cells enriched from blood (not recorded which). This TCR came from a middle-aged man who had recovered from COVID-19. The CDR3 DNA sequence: TGTGCCAGCAGTTACCAGGAAGGCGGGGAGCTGTTTTTT. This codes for CASSYQEGGELFF.